The 18 T cell receptor beta chains below were found in one sample sequenced in a study of control samples from healthy donors and cancer patients. Clones were sequenced by immunoSEQ multiplex PCR, and TCRdb holds only the in-frame ones, with some missing. This table holds some 71,000 clones, roughly nine tenths found once. Sequencing used PBMCs. Source of these receptors: a woman in her forties or fifties with colorectal cancer.

The chain links TRBV27 to TRBJ2-3; D not resolved. Trimming shortened V by 5 bases and J by 4 bases, and 4 bases separated the two germline ends. CDR1 is MNHEY, CDR2 SMNVEV, per germline (reference sequence). This CDR3 contains 11 residues. CDR3 nucleotide sequence: TGTGCCAGCAGTATGGCAGATACGCAGTATTTT. Its protein product is CASSMADTQYF.

This sequence joins TRBV5-1 and TRBJ1-1; D is ambiguous. The V end lost 1 base, the J end lost 4 bases, and 14 bases lay between the germline ends. This CDR3 spans 15 amino acids. Germline lookup yields CDR1 SGHRS and CDR2 YFSETQ. In DNA, the CDR3 is TGCGCCAGCAGCTTGTCGCCAGGTGGGGTCACTGAAGCTTTCTTT. Translating it yields CASSLSPGGVTEAFF.

This chain connects TRBV7-9 to TRBJ2-3; D is tentatively TRBD1 or TRBD2 (5 bases each). The CDR3 is 14 residues long. Trimming pared 5 bases from V and 2 bases from J, leaving 11 bases between. CDR1 is SEHNR, CDR2 FQNEAQ, per germline (reference sequence). The CDR3 nucleotides are TGTGCCAGCAGCCGGGACCATTACACAGATACGCAGTATTTT. It codes for CASSRDHYTDTQYF.

The chain recombines TRBV19 with TRBJ1-3; 7 bases fit TRBD1. CDR3 length: 14 amino acids. Trimming cost V 7 bases and J 2 bases; bases outside gene matches: 5. The germline gives CDR1 LNHDA, CDR2 SQIVND (reference sequence). In DNA form, the CDR3 reads TGTGCCAGTACCAAGACAGGGACTGGAAACACCATATATTTT. Its translation is CASTKTGTGNTIYF.

The V gene is TRBV6-5, the J gene TRBJ1-1, with TRBD1 matching over 7 bases. J lost 4 bases, V lost 4 bases, and 12 bases had no gene match. This CDR3 region has 16 residues. Germline V gene data show CDR1 as MNHEY and CDR2 as SVGAGI. The CDR3 DNA follows: TGTGCCAGCAGTTTCCATCATCAGGGGGGTACCACTGAAGCTTTCTTT. Translated: CASSFHHQGGTTEAFF.

The CDR3 protein is CASSASGSTGELFF. CDR3 DNA: TGTGCCAGCAGTGCTAGCGGGAGCACCGGGGAGCTGTTTTTT. V is TRBV6-4 and J is TRBJ2-2; 10 bases match TRBD2. CDR3 length: 14 amino acids. The V gene's germline CDR1 is MRHNA and CDR2 SNTAGT. J gave up 4 bases and V 4 bases, and 0 bases lay outside the gene matches.

This rearrangement joins TRBV27 to TRBJ1-6, with D perhaps matching TRBD1 (5 bases). Germline CDR1 reads MNHEY; CDR2 reads SMNVEV (reference sequence). With 9 bases removed from V and 11 bases from J, the gap between germline ends came to 17 bases. CDR3 length: 13 amino acids. In nucleotides, the CDR3 is TGTGCCAGTCAGGGAGCGTTTGGGGCACCCCTCCACTTT. Encoded protein: CASQGAFGAPLHF.

The chain has TRBV30 and TRBJ1-1; 8 bases line up with TRBD1. The ends lost 5 bases at V and 5 bases at J; junction bases unmatched: 1. The CDR3 runs 11 residues. In germline, CDR1 is GTSNPN, CDR2 SVGIG (reference sequence). CDR3 sequence (DNA): TGTGCCTGGGGACAGGGTACTGAAGCTTTCTTT. Amino acid sequence: CAWGQGTEAFF. The whole variable domain, filled in from reference TRBV30 and TRBJ1-1, reads SQTIHQWPATLVQPVGSPLSLECTVEGTSNPNLYWYRQAAGRGLQLLFYSVGIGQISSEVPQNLSASRPQDRQFILSSKKLLLSDSGFYLCAWGQGTEAFFGQGTRLTVV.

The chain couples TRBV7-9 to TRBJ1-4; 7 bases fit TRBD1. The CDR3 has 14 residues. Unmatched junction bases numbered 3, after V lost 2 bases and J lost 6 bases. From germline, CDR1 is SEHNR and CDR2 FQNEAQ (reference sequence). CDR3 nucleotide sequence: TGTGCCAGCAGCTTAACAGGGGCACATGAAAAACTGTTTTTT. Translated, it gives CASSLTGAHEKLFF. Complete variable domain (other parts from reference TRBV7-9 and TRBJ1-4): DTGVSQNPRHKITKRGQNVTFRCDPISEHNRLYWYRQTLGQGPEFLTYFQNEAQLEKSRLLSDRFSAERPKGSFSTLEIQRTEQGDSAMYLCASSLTGAHEKLFFGSGTQLSVL.

The CDR3 nucleotides read TGTGCCAGCAGTGAAGGGGGCCACGGCAATGGCTACACCTTC. This codes for CASSEGGHGNGYTF. The V gene is TRBV25-1, the J gene TRBJ1-2; TRBD1 might be the D (6 bases). Deletions cut 2 bases from V and 6 bases from J, with 13 bases between. The CDR3 runs 14 residues. Germline CDR1 MGHDK, CDR2 SYGVNS.

The chain recombines TRBV7-8 with TRBJ2-2; 11 nucleotides match TRBD2. Germline V gives CDR1 SGHVS, CDR2 FQNEAQ. The CDR3 contains 18 residues. Germline trimming cut 5 bases from V and 4 bases from J; bases unmatched to any gene: 12. The chain's CDR3 is CASSPWYSGGVSTGELFF. CDR3 nucleotides: TGTGCCAGCAGCCCGTGGTATAGCGGGGGGGTATCCACCGGGGAGCTGTTTTTT.

This clone was seen once. The chain links TRBV30 to TRBJ1-1; unclear D gene. Germline CDR1 GTSNPN, CDR2 SVGIG (reference sequence). The ends were cut back, 2 bases at V and 1 base at J, with 8 bases in the middle. The length of the CDR3 is 13 residues. As DNA, the CDR3 is TGTGCCTGGAGTTTTTCGGGGAACACTGAAGCTTTCTTT. Translated, it gives CAWSFSGNTEAFF.

The chain recombines TRBV19 with TRBJ1-1; 7 bases fit TRBD1. Trimming cost V 4 bases and J 4 bases; bases outside gene matches: 6. Germline CDR1 is LNHDA and CDR2 is SQIVND (reference sequence). This CDR3 has 14 residues. The CDR3 nucleotides read TGTGCCAGTAGTACGGGACAGACCCCCACTGAAGCTTTCTTT. Translated, it gives CASSTGQTPTEAFF.

The CDR3 nucleotides are TGTGCCAGCAGTTTTCTCGGGGCTGGAAACACCATATATTTT. This sequence encodes CASSFLGAGNTIYF. The chain employs TRBV28 and TRBJ1-3; D is unclear. CDR3 size: 14 residues. CDR1 MDHEN and CDR2 SYDVKM come from the germline V gene. V was trimmed by 3 bases and J by 2 bases, leaving 8 bases between them.

The V gene is TRBV4-1, the J gene TRBJ1-5, with 8 bases identical to TRBD1. Looked up from germline, CDR1 is MGHRA and CDR2 is YSYEKL. Trimming took 1 base from V and 9 from J; bases not matched to a gene: 11. The CDR3 runs to 16 residues. The CDR3 reads CASSQGERTGGGPQHF. The DNA of the CDR3 is TGCGCCAGCAGCCAAGGGGAGAGAACAGGGGGTGGGCCCCAGCATTTT.

This clone appeared a single time. The chain combines TRBV10-2 with TRBJ2-3, with D perhaps TRBD1 (5 bases). The V end lost 7 bases, the J end lost 8 bases, and 22 bases lay between the germline ends. The CDR3 has 15 amino acids. CDR1 is WSHSY and CDR2 is SAAADI in the germline V gene. Here the CDR3 DNA reads TGCGCCAGCAAACCACGTGACAGTGCTATTGGTACGCAGTATTTT. Its protein product is CASKPRDSAIGTQYF.

J is TRBJ2-1 and V is TRBV4-1; D might be TRBD2 (5 bases). V lost 6 bases and J lost 5, with 17 bases in between. This CDR3 is built from 15 residues. In germline, CDR1 is MGHRA, CDR2 YSYEKL. In DNA form, the CDR3 reads TGCGCCAGCAGGAGGGCACTAGGATCAAACAATGAGCAGTTCTTC. It translates to CASRRALGSNNEQFF.

This chain uses TRBV7-9 with TRBJ1-6; D remains ambiguous. V lost 6 bases and J 9 bases, leaving 15 bases between the germline ends. The germline gives CDR1 SEHNR, CDR2 FQNEAQ (reference sequence). This CDR3 is built from 14 residues. CDR3 protein: CASRMVGLGSPLHF. For the CDR3, the DNA is TGTGCCAGCAGGATGGTGGGCCTCGGTTCACCCCTCCACTTT.